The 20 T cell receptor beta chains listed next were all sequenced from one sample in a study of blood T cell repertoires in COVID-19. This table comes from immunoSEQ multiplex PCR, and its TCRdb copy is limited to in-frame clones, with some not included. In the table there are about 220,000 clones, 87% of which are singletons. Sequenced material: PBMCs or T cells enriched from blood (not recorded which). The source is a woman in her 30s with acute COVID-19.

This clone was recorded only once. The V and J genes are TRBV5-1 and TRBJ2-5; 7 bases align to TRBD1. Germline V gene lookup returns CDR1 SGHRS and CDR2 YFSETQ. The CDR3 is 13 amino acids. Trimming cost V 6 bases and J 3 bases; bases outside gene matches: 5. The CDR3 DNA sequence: TGCGCCAGCAAAGGACAGGCCAAAGAGACCCAGTACTTC. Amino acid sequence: CASKGQAKETQYF.

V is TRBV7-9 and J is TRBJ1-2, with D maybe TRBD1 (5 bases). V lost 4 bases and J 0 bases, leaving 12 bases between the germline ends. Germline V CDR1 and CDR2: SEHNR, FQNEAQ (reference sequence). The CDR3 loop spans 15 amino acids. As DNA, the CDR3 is TGTGCCAGCAGCTCCCCGGAGGGGTCTAACTATGGCTACACCTTC. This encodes CASSSPEGSNYGYTF.

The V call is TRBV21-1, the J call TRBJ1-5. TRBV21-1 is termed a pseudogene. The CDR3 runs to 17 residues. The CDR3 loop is CASSKCNKRGWKQPQHF. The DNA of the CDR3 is TGTGCCAGCAGCAAATGCAACAAACGGGGTTGGAAACAGCCCCAGCATTTT.

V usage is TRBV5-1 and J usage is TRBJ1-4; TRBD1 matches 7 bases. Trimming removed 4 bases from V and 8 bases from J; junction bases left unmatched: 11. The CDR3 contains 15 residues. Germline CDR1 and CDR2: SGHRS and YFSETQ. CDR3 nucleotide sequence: TGCGCCAGCAGCGTCCAACAGGGGAATAACGAAAAACTGTTTTTT. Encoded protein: CASSVQQGNNEKLFF.

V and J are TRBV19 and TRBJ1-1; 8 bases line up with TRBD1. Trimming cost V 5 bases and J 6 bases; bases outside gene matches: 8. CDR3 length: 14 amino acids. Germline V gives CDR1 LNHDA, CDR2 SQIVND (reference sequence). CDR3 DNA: TGTGCCAGTAGTGGGACAGGAGGGAAGGCTGAAGCTTTCTTT. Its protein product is CASSGTGGKAEAFF.

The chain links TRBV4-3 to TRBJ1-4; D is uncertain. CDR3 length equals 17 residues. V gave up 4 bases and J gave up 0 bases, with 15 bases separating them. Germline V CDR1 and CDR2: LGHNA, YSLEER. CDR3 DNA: TGCGCCAGCAGCCTACGTTCAGGAAGAGCAACTAATGAAAAACTGTTTTTT. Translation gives CASSLRSGRATNEKLFF.

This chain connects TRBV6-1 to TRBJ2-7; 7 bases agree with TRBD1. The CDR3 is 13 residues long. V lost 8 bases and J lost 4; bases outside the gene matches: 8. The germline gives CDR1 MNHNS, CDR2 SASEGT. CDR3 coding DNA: TGTGCCAGCCTCTCGACAGGGAAATACGAGCAGTACTTC. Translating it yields CASLSTGKYEQYF.

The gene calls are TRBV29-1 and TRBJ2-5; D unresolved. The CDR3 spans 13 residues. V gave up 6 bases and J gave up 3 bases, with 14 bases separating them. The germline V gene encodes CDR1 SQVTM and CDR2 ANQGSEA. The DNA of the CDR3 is TGCAGCGTCCAAAGACTGGCTGAAGAGACCCAGTACTTC. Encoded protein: CSVQRLAEETQYF.

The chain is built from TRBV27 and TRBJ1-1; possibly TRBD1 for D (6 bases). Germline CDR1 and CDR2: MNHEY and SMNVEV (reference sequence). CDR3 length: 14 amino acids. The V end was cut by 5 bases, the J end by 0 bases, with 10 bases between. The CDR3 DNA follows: TGTGCCAGCAGTCTTCGGACAGTGAACACTGAAGCTTTCTTT. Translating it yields CASSLRTVNTEAFF.

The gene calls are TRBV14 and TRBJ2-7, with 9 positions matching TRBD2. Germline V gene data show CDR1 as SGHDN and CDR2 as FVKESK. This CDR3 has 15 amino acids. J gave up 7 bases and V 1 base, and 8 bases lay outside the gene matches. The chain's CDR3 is CASSQGGGALREQYF. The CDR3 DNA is TGTGCCAGCAGCCAAGGCGGGGGGGCGCTGAGGGAGCAGTACTTC.

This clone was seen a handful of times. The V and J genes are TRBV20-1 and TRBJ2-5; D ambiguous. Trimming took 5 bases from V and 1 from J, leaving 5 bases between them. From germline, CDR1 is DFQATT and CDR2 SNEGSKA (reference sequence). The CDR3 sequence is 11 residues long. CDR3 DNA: TGCAGTGCTTCATCCCAAGAGACCCAGTACTTC. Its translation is CSASSQETQYF.

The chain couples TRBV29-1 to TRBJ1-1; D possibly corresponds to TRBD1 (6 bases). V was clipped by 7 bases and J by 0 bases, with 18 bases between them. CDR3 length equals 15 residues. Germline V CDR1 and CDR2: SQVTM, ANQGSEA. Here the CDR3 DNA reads TGCAGCGCCCGGGGGGGCGAGACATTGAACACTGAAGCTTTCTTT. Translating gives CSARGGETLNTEAFF.

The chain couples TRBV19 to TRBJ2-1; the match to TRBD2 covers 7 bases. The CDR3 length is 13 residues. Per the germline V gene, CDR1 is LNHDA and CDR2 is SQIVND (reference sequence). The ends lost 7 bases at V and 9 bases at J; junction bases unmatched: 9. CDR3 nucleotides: TGTGCCAGTAAGTGGGGGGGACCTGGTGAGCAGTTCTTC. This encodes CASKWGGPGEQFF.

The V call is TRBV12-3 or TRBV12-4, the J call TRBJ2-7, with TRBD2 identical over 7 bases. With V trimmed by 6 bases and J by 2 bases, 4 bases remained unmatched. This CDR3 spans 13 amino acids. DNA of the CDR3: TGTGCCAGCAGCATTGCGGGGGCCTACGAGCAGTACTTC. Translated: CASSIAGAYEQYF.

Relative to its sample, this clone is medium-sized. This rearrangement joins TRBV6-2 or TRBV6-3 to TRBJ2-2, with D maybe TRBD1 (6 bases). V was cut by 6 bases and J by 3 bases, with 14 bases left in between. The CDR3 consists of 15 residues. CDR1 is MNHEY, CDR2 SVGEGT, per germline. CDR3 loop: CASSPGTLHTGELFF. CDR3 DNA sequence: TGTGCCAGCAGCCCCGGGACACTTCACACCGGGGAGCTGTTTTTT.

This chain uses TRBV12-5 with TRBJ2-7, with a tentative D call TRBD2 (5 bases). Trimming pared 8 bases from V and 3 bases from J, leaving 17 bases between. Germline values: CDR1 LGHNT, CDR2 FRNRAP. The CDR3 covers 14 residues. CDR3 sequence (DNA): TGTGCTAGTAGTACAGCGGTGGATTACTACGAGCAGTACTTC. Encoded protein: CASSTAVDYYEQYF. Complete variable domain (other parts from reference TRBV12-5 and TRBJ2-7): DARVTQTPRHKVTEMGQEVTMRCQPILGHNTVFWYRQTMMQGLELLAYFRNRAPLDDSGMPKDRFSAEMPDATLATLKIQPSEPRDSAVYFCASSTAVDYYEQYFGPGTRLTVT.

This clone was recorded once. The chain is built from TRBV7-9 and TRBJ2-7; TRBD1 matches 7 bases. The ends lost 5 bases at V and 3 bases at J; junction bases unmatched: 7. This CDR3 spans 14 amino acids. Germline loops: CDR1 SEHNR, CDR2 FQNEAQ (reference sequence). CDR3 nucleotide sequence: TGTGCCAGCAGCCCGCCGGGACAGTTCTACGAGCAGTACTTC. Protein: CASSPPGQFYEQYF.

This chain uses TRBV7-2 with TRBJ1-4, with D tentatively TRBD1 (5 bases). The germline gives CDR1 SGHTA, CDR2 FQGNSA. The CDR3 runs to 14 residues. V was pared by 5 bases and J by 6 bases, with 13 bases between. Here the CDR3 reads CASSDPPGDEKLFF. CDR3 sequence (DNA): TGTGCCAGCAGCGATCCCCCGGGGGATGAAAAACTGTTTTTT.

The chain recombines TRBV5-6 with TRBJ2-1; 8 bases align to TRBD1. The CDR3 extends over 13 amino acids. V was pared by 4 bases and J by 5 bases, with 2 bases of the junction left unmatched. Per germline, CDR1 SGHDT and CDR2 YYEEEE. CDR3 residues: CASSLTGDNEQFF. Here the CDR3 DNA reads TGTGCCAGCAGCCTGACAGGGGACAATGAGCAGTTCTTC.

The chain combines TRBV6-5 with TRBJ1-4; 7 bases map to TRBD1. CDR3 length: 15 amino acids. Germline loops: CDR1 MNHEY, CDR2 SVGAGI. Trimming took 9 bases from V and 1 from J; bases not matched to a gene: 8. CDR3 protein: CASEQGSLTNEKLFF. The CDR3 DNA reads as TGTGCCAGTGAACAGGGGAGCTTAACTAATGAAAAACTGTTTTTT.